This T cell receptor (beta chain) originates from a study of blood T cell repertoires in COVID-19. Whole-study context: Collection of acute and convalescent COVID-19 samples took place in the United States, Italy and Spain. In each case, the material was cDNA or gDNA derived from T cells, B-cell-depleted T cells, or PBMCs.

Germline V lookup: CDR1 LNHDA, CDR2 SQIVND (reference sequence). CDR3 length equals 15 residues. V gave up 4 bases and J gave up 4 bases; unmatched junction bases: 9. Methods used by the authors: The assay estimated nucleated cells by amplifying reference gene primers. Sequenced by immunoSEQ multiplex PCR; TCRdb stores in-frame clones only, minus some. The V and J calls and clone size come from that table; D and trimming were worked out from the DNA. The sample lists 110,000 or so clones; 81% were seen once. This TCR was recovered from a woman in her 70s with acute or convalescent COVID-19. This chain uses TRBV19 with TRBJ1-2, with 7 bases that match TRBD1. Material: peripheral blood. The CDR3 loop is CASSSPGQFFYGYTF. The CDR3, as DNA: TGTGCCAGTAGTAGTCCGGGACAGTTTTTCTATGGCTACACCTTC.